This record looks at one T cell receptor (beta chain) sequence and its context. Its antigen is unknown. The sample belongs to a study of a mutant IDH1 vaccine in newly diagnosed glioma. Study-wide background: Patients previously underwent radiotherapy, temozolomide, or both, and most underwent both. Whole-study results and caveats: Patients showed vaccine-induced immune responses at a rate of around 94%. Pseudoprogression seemed unrelated to changes in top peripheral T cell clonotypes.

The CDR3 is 15 amino acids. Germline-derived CDR1 and CDR2 are SEHNR and FQNEAQ (reference sequence). V lost 5 bases to trimming and J lost 5 bases, with 15 bases between them. This table comes from immunoSEQ multiplex PCR, and its TCRdb copy is limited to in-frame clones, with some not included. The table lists approximately 39,000 clones, about four fifths of them singletons. Regarding time point: week 23, last vaccination. A single vaccine dose contained 300 ug of mutant IDH1 20-mer peptide, and topical imiquimod was used with it. The receptor was isolated from a man aged 35-49 years with glioma. The rearrangement uses TRBV7-9 and TRBJ2-2; maybe TRBD1 (6 bases). Sequencing was performed on PBMCs, taken from a glioma patient whose treatment included an IDH1 peptide vaccine. CDR3 sequence: CASSPRIGGTGELFF. Written as DNA, the CDR3 is TGTGCCAGCAGCCCAAGAATAGGGGGTACCGGGGAGCTGTTTTTT.